Below, 30 T cell receptor beta chains from the same sample are listed, as sequenced in a study of blood T cell repertoires in COVID-19 (dated by TCRdb to the early 2020s). To prepare the library, the immunoSEQ multiplex PCR assay was applied. Imported from immuneACCESS, the table was reduced by TCRdb to in-frame sequences with V and J called. These copies leave out some clones; in studies compared against another copy, an unresolved V gene accounts for under half, and the cause of the remainder is not known. Recorded for this sample are 95,000 to 110,000 clones; about nine tenths of them occurred a single time. The ten top clones hold less than 1.5% of the sample. Sequenced: peripheral blood. The receptors here all came from a young woman with acute or convalescent COVID-19.

This chain connects TRBV7-9 to TRBJ1-4; 10 nucleotides align to TRBD1. Per the germline V gene, CDR1 is SEHNR and CDR2 is FQNEAQ (reference sequence). V gave up 5 bases and J gave up 0 bases; unmatched junction bases: 6. This CDR3 is built from 17 residues. DNA for the CDR3: TGTGCCAGCAGCCGACCCGGGACAGGGGCAACTAATGAAAAACTGTTTTTT. It translates to CASSRPGTGATNEKLFF.

The CDR3 DNA reads TGTGCCAGCAGCTCACTGCGGGACAGGAGGCGGAATGAGCAGTTCTTC. Encoded protein: CASSSLRDRRRNEQFF. The chain uses TRBV11-2 and TRBJ2-1; 8 bases fit TRBD1. The length of the CDR3 is 16 residues. The germline V gene encodes CDR1 SGHAT and CDR2 FQNNGV. The V gene end was trimmed by 4 bases and the J gene end by 7 bases; junction bases not matched to a gene: 12.

The chain combines TRBV10-3 with TRBJ2-1; 7 nucleotides match TRBD2. The germline V gene encodes CDR1 ENHRY and CDR2 SYGVKD. V lost 4 bases, J lost 6 bases, and 3 bases stayed unmatched. This CDR3 contains 13 residues. CDR3: CAISVREGNEQFF. CDR3 DNA sequence: TGTGCCATCAGTGTCAGGGAGGGCAATGAGCAGTTCTTC.

The chain couples TRBV5-1 to TRBJ2-5; 7 nucleotides agree with TRBD2. Looked up from germline, CDR1 is SGHRS and CDR2 is YFSETQ. The V segment lost 3 bases and the J segment 1 base; nucleotides outside the gene matches: 9. The CDR3 totals 16 residues. CDR3 bases: TGCGCCAGCAGCTCCCCCGATACGGGAGGCCAAGAGACCCAGTACTTC. This sequence encodes CASSSPDTGGQETQYF. Variable domain in full (rest from reference TRBV5-1 and TRBJ2-5): KAGVTQTPRYLIKTRGQQVTLSCSPISGHRSVSWYQQTPGQGLQFLFEYFSETQRNKGNFPGRFSGRQFSNSRSEMNVSTLELGDSALYLCASSSPDTGGQETQYFGPGTRLLVL.

This chain links TRBV18 with TRBJ1-5; no clear D gene. V dropped 2 bases and J dropped 7 bases, with 15 bases sitting between them. Germline CDR1 and CDR2: KGHSH and LQKENI. CDR3 length equals 15 residues. The CDR3 spells CASSPKSRLGQPQHF. The CDR3 DNA is TGTGCCAGCTCACCAAAATCAAGGTTGGGCCAGCCCCAGCATTTT.

The chain joins TRBV7-6 to TRBJ1-3; a weak D match, TRBD1 (5 bases). The V end was cut by 2 bases, the J end by 0 bases, with 23 bases between. CDR3 length: 20 amino acids. Germline V lookup: CDR1 SGHVS, CDR2 FNYEAQ. In nucleotides, the CDR3 is TGTGCCAGCAGCTTATTGGCGGGGACCCCCCGGGGGAGCTCTGGAAACACCATATATTTT. Protein product: CASSLLAGTPRGSSGNTIYF.

V is TRBV6-2 or TRBV6-3 and J is TRBJ2-4; D unclear. The V end lost 3 bases, the J end lost 8 bases, and 14 bases lay between the germline ends. CDR3 length equals 14 residues. CDR1 and CDR2 from the germline V gene are MNHEY and SVGEGT. CDR3 amino acids: CASSYSLQVDIQYF. The CDR3 DNA reads TGTGCCAGCAGTTATTCACTCCAGGTGGACATTCAGTACTTC.

The rearrangement links TRBV24-1 to TRBJ2-2; TRBD2 might be the D (6 bases). This CDR3 is 18 amino acids long. Trimming removed 3 bases at V and 0 bases at J, with 16 bases between. The germline CDR1 and CDR2 sequences are KGHDR and SFDVKD. Written as DNA, the CDR3 is TGTGCCACCAGTGATCCGGGACTGAAGCCATCGAACACCGGGGAGCTGTTTTTT. Its protein product is CATSDPGLKPSNTGELFF.

This chain uses TRBV6-6 with TRBJ2-1; D might be TRBD2 (5 bases). The CDR3 spans 12 residues. V was clipped by 5 bases and J by 8 bases, with 10 bases between them. CDR1 MNHNY and CDR2 SVGAGI come from the germline V gene (reference sequence). The CDR3 nucleotides read TGTGCCAGCAGTCTTCAGAGGGATGAGCAGTTCTTC. Translating it yields CASSLQRDEQFF.

The chain uses TRBV2 and TRBJ1-1; 7 nucleotides agree with TRBD1. Trimming cost V 7 bases and J 3 bases; bases outside gene matches: 5. This CDR3 is 13 amino acids long. CDR1 and CDR2 (germline): SNHLY, FYNNEI. The CDR3, as DNA: TGTGCCAGCACCCGGACAGGAGACACTGAAGCTTTCTTT. Its translation: CASTRTGDTEAFF.

The chain has TRBV7-9 and TRBJ2-7; 8 nucleotides agree with TRBD1. Germline V CDR1 and CDR2: SEHNR, FQNEAQ (reference sequence). The CDR3 is 14 residues long. After removal of 4 bases from V and 4 bases from J, the junction contained 6 bases not matched to a gene. The CDR3 loop reads CASSSDRGSYEQYF. CDR3 nucleotide sequence: TGTGCCAGCAGCTCCGACAGGGGATCTTACGAGCAGTACTTC.

The rearrangement joins TRBV5-4 to TRBJ2-5; a possible D gene is TRBD1 (5 bases). Trimming left V 4 bases short and J 0 bases short, with 13 bases between. CDR3 length equals 15 residues. Germline CDR1 SGHNT, CDR2 YYREEE (reference sequence). CDR3 DNA sequence: TGTGCCAGCAGCGTTGCAGGGATAAACCAAGAGACCCAGTACTTC. Residues: CASSVAGINQETQYF.

The chain employs TRBV5-1 and TRBJ2-2; 11 bases align to TRBD2. With V trimmed by 6 bases and J by 1 base, 5 bases remained unmatched. Germline loops: CDR1 SGHRS, CDR2 YFSETQ. This CDR3 has 16 amino acids. The CDR3: CASKFLAGGNTGELFF. The CDR3 DNA follows: TGCGCCAGCAAATTTCTAGCGGGAGGGAACACCGGGGAGCTGTTTTTT.

The chain has TRBV7-8 and TRBJ1-1; 11 nucleotides agree with TRBD1. Looked up from germline, CDR1 is SGHVS and CDR2 is FQNEAQ. The CDR3 consists of 16 residues. Unmatched junction bases numbered 9, after V lost 5 bases and J lost 4 bases. The CDR3 nucleotides are TGTGCCAGCAGCCCGAGGGGACAGGGGGTCGTCACTGAAGCTTTCTTT. As protein: CASSPRGQGVVTEAFF.

The chain couples TRBV6-5 to TRBJ1-1, with a weak D call TRBD1 (6 bases). Trimming pared 4 bases from V and 1 base from J, leaving 10 bases between. The CDR3 sequence is 14 residues long. CDR1 and CDR2 (germline): MNHEY, SVGAGI. The DNA of the CDR3 is TGTGCCAGCAGTTTGGACAGCCCGAACACTGAAGCTTTCTTT. This gives the protein CASSLDSPNTEAFF.

This clone was detected only a few times. The gene calls are TRBV11-3 and TRBJ2-5; 10 nucleotides agree with TRBD1. V lost 1 base to trimming and J lost 5 bases; unmatched junction nucleotides: 4. CDR1 and CDR2 (germline): SGHNT, YENEEA. The CDR3 contains 15 residues. CDR3 nucleotide sequence: TGTGCCAGCAGCTTAGGACAGGGGGCTGTGGAGACCCAGTACTTC. Protein product: CASSLGQGAVETQYF.

The chain joins TRBV27 to TRBJ2-1, with TRBD2 matching 13 bases. The CDR3 spans 17 residues. The junction had 12 bases not matched to a gene; V was cut back by 4 bases and J by 9 bases. Germline V gene data show CDR1 as MNHEY and CDR2 as SMNVEV (reference sequence). The CDR3 sequence is CASSSPWTSGSGGEQFF. Here the CDR3 DNA reads TGTGCCAGCAGTTCACCTTGGACTAGCGGGAGTGGAGGTGAGCAGTTCTTC.

This CDR3 is CASSYTPAGRVTYEQYF. Here the CDR3 DNA reads TGTGCCAGCAGCTATACACCGGCGGGCAGAGTTACCTACGAGCAGTACTTC. The chain has TRBV28 and TRBJ2-7; possibly TRBD2 for D (5 bases). V was trimmed by 6 bases and J by 2 bases, leaving 23 bases between them. This CDR3 is 17 amino acids long. Germline loops: CDR1 MDHEN, CDR2 SYDVKM.

The chain is built from TRBV19 and TRBJ2-1; TRBD1 agrees at 9 bases. V lost 2 bases and J lost 7; bases outside the gene matches: 12. Germline CDR1 is LNHDA and CDR2 is SQIVND (reference sequence). The CDR3 is 17 residues long. The CDR3 is CASSIIGWDREGNEQFF. Here the CDR3 DNA reads TGTGCCAGTAGTATAATAGGTTGGGACAGGGAAGGGAATGAGCAGTTCTTC.

The chain combines TRBV28 with TRBJ2-3, with D hard to call. CDR1 and CDR2 (germline): MDHEN, SYDVKM. The V end was cut by 5 bases, the J end by 7 bases, with 10 bases between. There are 12 residues in the CDR3. The CDR3, as DNA: TGTGCCAGCAGTAAAAGAGCGTATACGCAGTATTTT. Protein sequence: CASSKRAYTQYF.

The gene calls are TRBV2 and TRBJ1-6; 10 bases map to TRBD1. Germline CDR1 SNHLY, CDR2 FYNNEI. The V and J ends lost 3 bases and 8 bases, in that order; junction bases with no gene match: 7. This CDR3 contains 16 residues. The CDR3 DNA is TGTGCCAGCAGTGAGAAGTCGGGACAGGGGTATTCACCCCTCCACTTT. This gives the protein CASSEKSGQGYSPLHF.

The rearrangement links TRBV9 to TRBJ2-1, with 7 bases matching TRBD2. With V trimmed by 1 base and J by 1 base, 8 bases remained unmatched. The CDR3 covers 17 residues. Looked up from germline, CDR1 is SGDLS and CDR2 is YYNGEE. The CDR3 DNA sequence: TGTGCCAGCAGCGTATCCCCAGCGGGATGGTCCTACAATGAGCAGTTCTTC. It specifies CASSVSPAGWSYNEQFF.

The chain recombines TRBV9 with TRBJ1-4; 7 bases match TRBD1. The CDR3 consists of 14 residues. After removal of 6 bases from V and 5 bases from J, the junction contained 7 bases not matched to a gene. CDR1 and CDR2 (germline): SGDLS, YYNGEE. Here the CDR3 DNA reads TGTGCCAGCAACCGGGACAGCCTGAATGAAAAACTGTTTTTT. Translation: CASNRDSLNEKLFF.

This clone was detected a few times. The rearrangement links TRBV21-1 to TRBJ1-1. TRBV21-1 has pseudogene status. This CDR3 is built from 14 residues. CDR3 sequence (DNA): TGTGCCAGCGAGCCCGACCGGGGGAACACTGAAGCTTTCTTT. This encodes CASEPDRGNTEAFF.

This clone is a singleton in its sample. The chain joins TRBV7-2 to TRBJ2-1; 7 bases map to TRBD2. The CDR3 extends over 13 amino acids. Germline V gene sequence: CDR1 SGHTA, CDR2 FQGNSA. Trimming removed 2 bases from V and 9 bases from J; junction bases left unmatched: 4. The CDR3, as DNA: TGTGCCAGCAGCTTATCAGGGAGGGGTGAGCAGTTCTTC. Translated, it gives CASSLSGRGEQFF.

V is TRBV2 and J is TRBJ1-5; 8 bases agree with TRBD1. V shed 6 bases and J 3 bases; nucleotides not matched to a gene: 7. This CDR3 contains 15 residues. Germline CDR1 reads SNHLY; CDR2 reads FYNNEI. Here the CDR3 reads CASSEGQVDNQPQHF. In DNA form, the CDR3 reads TGTGCCAGCAGCGAGGGACAGGTTGACAATCAGCCCCAGCATTTT.

This chain joins TRBV28 and TRBJ2-7; no clear D gene. In germline, CDR1 is MDHEN, CDR2 SYDVKM. Trimming stripped 3 bases from V and 5 bases from J, with 5 bases between. The CDR3 has 11 residues. DNA for the CDR3: TGTGCCAGCAGTTTGAGTCACGAGCAGTACTTC. This sequence encodes CASSLSHEQYF.

Here the CDR3 reads CASSPTSPGTNYGYTF. The CDR3 coding sequence is TGTGCCAGCTCACCAACGTCGCCAGGGACTAACTATGGCTACACCTTC. The chain links TRBV18 to TRBJ1-2; possible D gene TRBD1, 5 bases. Germline assignment: CDR1 KGHSH and CDR2 LQKENI. This CDR3 is built from 16 residues. V lost 2 bases, J lost 0 bases, and 13 bases lay in between.

The chain joins TRBV28 to TRBJ1-5; D call uncertain. This CDR3 region has 14 residues. V lost 1 base to trimming and J lost 3 bases, with 7 bases between them. The germline V gene encodes CDR1 MDHEN and CDR2 SYDVKM. The CDR3 nucleotides read TGTGCCAGCAGTTTATACAGATACAATCAGCCCCAGCATTTT. This sequence encodes CASSLYRYNQPQHF.

This sequence joins TRBV7-8 and TRBJ1-5, with 9 bases fitting TRBD1. The ends lost 6 bases at V and 7 bases at J; junction bases unmatched: 7. Germline V gives CDR1 SGHVS, CDR2 FQNEAQ. The CDR3 runs 14 residues. This chain's CDR3 is CASSWDRVNQPQHF. CDR3 bases: TGTGCCAGCAGTTGGGACAGGGTGAACCAGCCCCAGCATTTT.